The source of this TCR beta chain is a study of CD8 T cells in Susac syndrome. Reverse transcription used roughly 0.5 to 1 ug RNA and random hexamers. An immunoSEQ multiplex PCR generated amplified TCR beta CDR3 products spanning 54 Vbeta and 13 Jbeta. TCRdb re-analysed the immunoSEQ multiplex PCR reads in MiXCR, keeping a single row per CDR3 protein. Among about 400,000 distinct CDR3 sequences listed, around 85% were seen once. Sequencing targeted TCR beta in blood CD8+ and CD4+ T cells. The multiple sclerosis controls were treatment-naive patients affected by stable or active relapsing-remitting disease. The CD8+ and CD4+ T cells were isolated magnetically using a negative isolation approach, whereas the TEMRA cells were enriched by FACS. The sequence was obtained from a human donor with multiple sclerosis. The material sequenced was CD8+ T cells from PBMCs.

CDR3 sequence (DNA): TGTGCCACCAGTGAGGGGACAGGGGGCTCCTACAATGAGCAGTTCTTC. This translates into CATSEGTGGSYNEQFF. The chain employs TRBV24-1 and TRBJ2-1, with TRBD1 identical over 11 bases. The CDR3 runs 16 residues. In germline, CDR1 is KGHDR, CDR2 SFDVKD. V dropped 4 bases and J dropped 0; count of bases not matched to a gene: 1.